The rows below give T cell receptor beta chains drawn from one sample of a study of blood T cell repertoires in COVID-19. Generated by immunoSEQ multiplex PCR, the TCRdb table keeps only in-frame clones and is missing some. The sample includes about 110,000 clones, around 80% seen only once; the top ten take 20% to 25%. The sequencing sample was made of peripheral blood. Receptor source: a man in his 70s with active or convalescent COVID-19. The CDR3 runs from the conserved cysteine through the conserved F or W. Some rows mark clone size as missing; the rest say once, few, many or name a class of expanded clone.

j_call	v_call	clone_size	cdr3_length	cdr3_aa
TRBJ2-7	TRBV5-1	NA	17	CASSPGTSGGFTYEQYF
TRBJ2-5	TRBV12-3/TRBV12-4	NA	12	CATSERAETQYF
TRBJ1-2	TRBV11-2	NA	12	CASSRRGGGYTF
TRBJ2-3	TRBV18	NA	13	CASSPSLTDTQYF
TRBJ2-3	TRBV6-6	NA	16	CASSADWRDSTDTQYF
TRBJ1-5	TRBV9	few	12	CASSSGGQPQHF
TRBJ2-3	TRBV3-1/TRBV3-2	NA	17	CASSSLGLAGVKDTQYF
TRBJ1-6	TRBV19	NA	15	CASRRQGGTNSPLHF
TRBJ1-3	TRBV6-1	NA	13	CASSETTGNTIYF
TRBJ1-2	TRBV5-1	NA	15	CASSLTTGADYGYTF
TRBJ1-2	TRBV2	NA	14	CASSSDRGIYGYTF